A single sample gave rise to the 8 T cell receptor beta chains below, sequenced in a study of T-cell reconstitution after alpha-beta-depleted transplantation in children (dated by TCRdb to the mid-2010s). The protocol used for the library was PCR. TCRdb names Illumina HiSeq 2500 as the instrument used. TCR libraries were prepared with molecular barcoding, using unique molecular identifiers to normalize TCRbeta repertoire quantification. TCRdb handled the public reads itself, with Q25 trimming in fastp and clone calling in MiXCR, and kept productive beta chains. Every entry covers one CDR3 protein and lists the most common genes and DNA from its rows. For this sample the table gives about 610,000 distinct CDR3 sequences, of which approximately 10% were detected only once. The ten largest clones capture less than 5% of the sample. Material: PBMCs from the stem cell graft donor, obtained from the stem cell graft. Every receptor here comes from a human donor who donated a stem cell graft to a child with acute myeloid leukemia.

This clonotype has only a few counts. The rearrangement uses TRBV7-9 and TRBJ2-7, with TRBD2 matching over 11 bases. With V trimmed by 5 bases and J by 3 bases, 12 bases remained unmatched. CDR1 is SEHNR, CDR2 FQNEAQ, per germline (reference sequence). The CDR3 sequence is 17 residues long. CDR3 in DNA: TGTGCCAGCAGCGGTGGGGCCGGACTAGCGGGCCACTACGAGCAGTACTTC. As protein: CASSGGAGLAGHYEQYF. The complete variable domain, with remaining parts taken from reference TRBV7-9 and TRBJ2-7, reads DTGVSQNPRHKITKRGQNVTFRCDPISEHNRLYWYRQTLGQGPEFLTYFQNEAQLEKSRLLSDRFSAERPKGSFSTLEIQRTEQGDSAMYLCASSGGAGLAGHYEQYFGPGTRLTVT.

This clonotype came up a few times. The chain joins TRBV3-1 to TRBJ2-1, with D possibly matching TRBD1 (5 bases). Per germline, CDR1 LGHDT and CDR2 YNNKEL (reference sequence). The CDR3 covers 14 residues. V lost 4 bases and J lost 6, with 13 bases in between. The CDR3 DNA sequence: TGTGCCAGCAGCCTCTTGACAGCCCCCAATGAGCAGTTCTTC. The encoded protein is CASSLLTAPNEQFF.

This clonotype was seen ten or more times. The chain recombines TRBV5-6 with TRBJ2-3; D perhaps matches TRBD2 (5 bases). The germline gives CDR1 SGHDT, CDR2 YYEEEE. The CDR3 has 15 amino acids. The V end was cut by 1 base, the J end by 4 bases, with 13 bases between. The CDR3 DNA follows: TGTGCCAGCAGCTTGTGGCTAGAGGGCGCAGATACGCAGTATTTT. Translation: CASSLWLEGADTQYF.

In DNA form, the CDR3 reads TGTGCCAGCAGCATGGGACAGGGGACATTTACAGATACGCAGTATTTT. This encodes CASSMGQGTFTDTQYF. The chain employs TRBV7-9 and TRBJ2-3; 10 bases are a match to TRBD1. J gave up 3 bases and V 5 bases, and 8 bases lay outside the gene matches. Germline V lookup: CDR1 SEHNR, CDR2 FQNEAQ (reference sequence). This CDR3 contains 16 residues. Drawing the rest from reference TRBV7-9 and TRBJ2-3, the complete variable domain is DTGVSQNPRHKITKRGQNVTFRCDPISEHNRLYWYRQTLGQGPEFLTYFQNEAQLEKSRLLSDRFSAERPKGSFSTLEIQRTEQGDSAMYLCASSMGQGTFTDTQYFGPGTRLTVL.

This rearrangement joins TRBV12-3 or TRBV12-4 to TRBJ1-1; D unclear. The CDR3 contains 13 residues. V gave up 2 bases and J gave up 4 bases, with 8 bases separating them. CDR3 DNA sequence: TGTGCCAGCAGTTTACGGCAGGCCACTGAAGCTTTCTTT. It encodes CASSLRQATEAFF.

This sequence joins TRBV6-1 and TRBJ2-3; D unclear. The CDR3 is 15 amino acids. Germline-derived CDR1 and CDR2 are MNHNS and SASEGT. V shed 6 bases and J shed 0 bases, with 13 bases lying between them. The CDR3 sequence is CASRPQLSSTDTQYF. The CDR3 DNA follows: TGTGCCAGCAGGCCTCAGCTTTCTAGCACAGATACGCAGTATTTT.

This clonotype turned up a few times. V is TRBV7-2 and J is TRBJ2-7; 9 nucleotides line up with TRBD1. Germline V gives CDR1 SGHTA, CDR2 FQGNSA. The CDR3 length is 16 residues. With V trimmed by 6 bases and J by 3 bases, 12 bases remained unmatched. For the CDR3, the DNA is TGTGCCAGCAGGGAGGGACAGGGTATTGCCCACTACGAGCAGTACTTC. It codes for CASREGQGIAHYEQYF.

The chain uses TRBV6-1 and TRBJ2-5; D perhaps matches TRBD2 (5 bases). Germline V lookup: CDR1 MNHNS, CDR2 SASEGT. This CDR3 spans 13 amino acids. Trimming stripped 6 bases from V and 0 bases from J, with 8 bases between. DNA of the CDR3: TGTGCCAGCAGGACTAATAACCAAGAGACCCAGTACTTC. Protein sequence: CASRTNNQETQYF.